The 30 T cell receptor beta chains in this list originate from one sample, sequenced in a study of identifying expanded T cells in peripheral blood. Clones were read by immunoSEQ multiplex PCR, and TCRdb kept only the in-frame ones, dropping some. Here the sample spans 95,000 or so clones, around 85% being singletons. Sequences were obtained from blood. The source is a person aged 18 to 69 in good health.

The chain uses TRBV7-9 and TRBJ1-1; D is undetermined. Trimming pared 3 bases from V and 5 bases from J, leaving 10 bases between. Germline-derived CDR1 and CDR2 are SEHNR and FQNEAQ (reference sequence). This CDR3 is 13 amino acids long. Here the CDR3 DNA reads TGTGCCAGCAGCTTGGACCGAGGGACTGAAGCTTTCTTT. Protein product: CASSLDRGTEAFF.

V is TRBV7-8 and J is TRBJ2-6; tentatively, D is TRBD1 or TRBD2 (8 bases each). This CDR3 has 21 residues. V lost 1 base to trimming and J lost 0 bases, with 22 bases between them. Germline-derived CDR1 and CDR2 are SGHVS and FQNEAQ. The CDR3 loop reads CASSLGARGGQADSGANVLTF. The CDR3 nucleotides are TGTGCCAGCAGCTTAGGGGCCCGGGGGGGACAGGCGGACTCTGGGGCCAACGTCCTGACTTTC.

V gene TRBV4-3 combines with J gene TRBJ1-5; D may be TRBD1 (6 bases). This CDR3 comprises 12 residues. The V end lost 11 bases, the J end lost 3 bases, and 11 bases lay between the germline ends. CDR1 and CDR2 (germline): LGHNA, YSLEER. This CDR3 reads CALDRYNQPQHF. The CDR3 coding sequence is TGCGCCCTCGACAGGTACAATCAGCCCCAGCATTTT.

The genes are TRBV5-1 and TRBJ1-6; no definite D call. CDR1 is SGHRS, CDR2 YFSETQ, per germline. This CDR3 region has 13 residues. Deletions cut 2 bases from V and 7 bases from J, with 7 bases between. As DNA, the CDR3 is TGCGCCAGCAGCTTCGCGGAAAATTCACCCCTCCACTTT. Protein: CASSFAENSPLHF. The full variable domain, its missing parts supplied by reference TRBV5-1 and TRBJ1-6, is KAGVTQTPRYLIKTRGQQVTLSCSPISGHRSVSWYQQTPGQGLQFLFEYFSETQRNKGNFPGRFSGRQFSNSRSEMNVSTLELGDSALYLCASSFAENSPLHFGNGTRLTVT.

The chain carries TRBV9 and TRBJ1-3; D unresolved. Germline CDR1 reads SGDLS; CDR2 reads YYNGEE. There are 15 residues in the CDR3. V gave up 4 bases and J gave up 8 bases, with 19 bases separating them. In DNA form, the CDR3 reads TGTGCCAGCAGCCCGCAGATGGGTCCTAAGGACACCATATATTTT. It codes for CASSPQMGPKDTIYF.

This clone was counted between two and nine times. This chain links TRBV6-6 with TRBJ2-5; the D is unclear. CDR1 is MNHNY and CDR2 is SVGAGI in the germline V gene (reference sequence). Trimming left V 6 bases short and J 2 bases short, with 13 bases between. This CDR3 region has 14 residues. The CDR3 here is CASSLPVGQETQYF. In nucleotides, the CDR3 is TGTGCCAGCAGCCTACCTGTGGGACAAGAGACCCAGTACTTC.

This clone occurred once. The J gene is TRBJ2-6, the V gene TRBV13, with TRBD2 as a possible D gene (5 bases). The CDR3 covers 15 residues. Trimming removed 3 bases at V and 1 base at J, with 7 bases between. Germline CDR1 is PRHDT and CDR2 is FYEKMQ (reference sequence). CDR3 in amino acids: CASSFRGSGANVLTF. The DNA for the CDR3 is TGTGCCAGCAGCTTTAGAGGGTCTGGGGCCAACGTCCTGACTTTC.

The chain combines TRBV4-1 with TRBJ1-1; TRBD1 aligns across 9 bases. The CDR3 spans 17 residues. Germline V gene data show CDR1 as MGHRA and CDR2 as YSYEKL. J gave up 0 bases and V 4 bases, and 9 bases lay outside the gene matches. The CDR3 DNA reads as TGCGCCAGCAGCCTGGGACAGGGAGGCTTCATGAACACTGAAGCTTTCTTT. It codes for CASSLGQGGFMNTEAFF.

V usage is TRBV9 and J usage is TRBJ2-5; 8 bases are shared with TRBD2. Trimming removed 0 bases from V and 0 bases from J; junction bases left unmatched: 7. This CDR3 is built from 17 residues. The V gene's germline CDR1 is SGDLS and CDR2 YYNGEE. This CDR3 is CASSVARPGLDQETQYF. CDR3 bases: TGTGCCAGCAGCGTAGCCCGCCCGGGACTAGACCAAGAGACCCAGTACTTC.

V gene TRBV5-5 combines with J gene TRBJ1-1; TRBD1 matches at 12 bases. CDR3 size: 14 residues. V dropped 4 bases and J dropped 4; count of bases not matched to a gene: 2. CDR1 and CDR2 (germline): SGHKS, YYEKEE (reference sequence). The CDR3 here is CASSLGQGATEAFF. CDR3 sequence (DNA): TGTGCCAGCAGCCTGGGACAGGGGGCCACTGAAGCTTTCTTT.

The chain is built from TRBV5-1 and TRBJ2-1; no reliable D call. Germline V lookup: CDR1 SGHRS, CDR2 YFSETQ. V lost 5 bases to trimming and J lost 0 bases, with 12 bases between them. The CDR3 loop spans 15 amino acids. CDR3 bases: TGCGCCAGCAGTCGAGGAGATATCTCCTACAATGAGCAGTTCTTC. Encoded protein: CASSRGDISYNEQFF.

With regard to this clone: Distinct nucleotide sequences in the sample also encode this CDR3. The DNA for the CDR3 is TGTGCCAGCTCACCGCAGGGGGCGAACACTGAAGCTTTCTTT. Translated: CASSPQGANTEAFF. This sequence joins TRBV18 and TRBJ1-1; 8 bases agree with TRBD1. The germline gives CDR1 KGHSH, CDR2 LQKENI. This CDR3 comprises 14 residues. V lost 3 bases and J lost 1; bases outside the gene matches: 1.

CDR3 residues: CASRRSSGQGAYGYTF. The CDR3 DNA reads TGTGCCAGCAGACGAAGTAGCGGACAGGGAGCTTATGGCTACACCTTC. The chain is built from TRBV2 and TRBJ1-2; TRBD1 agrees at 8 bases. Germline V gene data show CDR1 as SNHLY and CDR2 as FYNNEI. The CDR3 totals 16 residues. J was trimmed by 5 bases and V by 6 bases; bases with no gene match: 14.

V gene TRBV19 combines with J gene TRBJ1-1; no firm D call. CDR1 is LNHDA and CDR2 is SQIVND in the germline V gene (reference sequence). The length of the CDR3 is 13 residues. V lost 6 bases and J 1 base, leaving 9 bases between the germline ends. Here the CDR3 DNA reads TGTGCCAGTAGCACCCCCAGGAACACTGAAGCTTTCTTT. It encodes CASSTPRNTEAFF. The full variable domain, its missing parts supplied by reference TRBV19 and TRBJ1-1, is DGGITQSPKYLFRKEGQNVTLSCEQNLNHDAMYWYRQDPGQGLRLIYYSQIVNDFQKGDIAEGYSVSREKKESFPLTVTSAQKNPTAFYLCASSTPRNTEAFFGQGTRLTVV.

The V call is TRBV7-3, the J call TRBJ1-1; D remains unclear. Germline lookup yields CDR1 SGHTA and CDR2 FQGTGA. CDR3 length: 14 residues. V gave up 1 base and J gave up 1 base, with 7 bases separating them. The CDR3 spells CASSLSAGNTEAFF. The CDR3 coding sequence is TGTGCCAGCAGCTTAAGTGCGGGGAACACTGAAGCTTTCTTT.

This chain links TRBV15 with TRBJ1-5, with 10 bases lining up with TRBD1. The CDR3 has 15 residues. The V gene end was trimmed by 3 bases and the J gene end by 4 bases; junction bases not matched to a gene: 3. Germline loops: CDR1 LNHNV, CDR2 YYDKDF (reference sequence). DNA of the CDR3: TGTGCCACCAGCAGGGGGACAGGGGAAAATCAGCCCCAGCATTTT. Translation: CATSRGTGENQPQHF.

V usage is TRBV7-2 and J usage is TRBJ2-7; TRBD2 is a possible D gene (7 bases). The CDR3 spans 14 residues. V lost 0 bases and J 4 bases, leaving 10 bases between the germline ends. CDR1 is SGHTA and CDR2 is FQGNSA in the germline V gene. The DNA for the CDR3 is TGTGCCAGCAGCTTAGCGGGGGGGCCTTACGAGCAGTACTTC. Encoded protein: CASSLAGGPYEQYF.

This chain uses TRBV6-5 with TRBJ2-7; D is undetermined. V shed 4 bases and J shed 2 bases, with 12 bases lying between them. Germline V gene sequence: CDR1 MNHEY, CDR2 SVGAGI. The CDR3 length is 14 residues. CDR3: CASSSLRRTYEQYF. CDR3 DNA: TGTGCCAGCAGTTCCCTCCGGCGAACCTACGAGCAGTACTTC.

The chain employs TRBV4-1 and TRBJ2-7; 7 bases are shared with TRBD1. The CDR3 runs 15 residues. Losses at the gene ends were 5 bases for V and 4 bases for J; bases not matched to a gene: 11. In germline, CDR1 is MGHRA, CDR2 YSYEKL. The CDR3 sequence: CASSANRGPGYEQYF. The CDR3 DNA sequence: TGCGCCAGCAGCGCAAACAGGGGACCGGGGTACGAGCAGTACTTC.

V usage is TRBV30 and J usage is TRBJ2-7; weak D call: TRBD1 (6 bases). CDR3 length equals 14 residues. Between the trimmed V and J ends, which lost 3 bases and 1 base, there was a span of 13 bases. Germline lookup yields CDR1 GTSNPN and CDR2 SVGIG (reference sequence). CDR3 residues: CAWRAGVGSYEQYF. The CDR3 DNA reads TGTGCCTGGAGGGCAGGGGTGGGGTCCTACGAGCAGTACTTC.

The chain joins TRBV18 to TRBJ1-2, with 10 bases identical to TRBD1. The CDR3 totals 18 residues. V was clipped by 5 bases and J by 8 bases; unmatched bases: 20. The V gene's germline CDR1 is KGHSH and CDR2 LQKENI. This chain's CDR3 is CASSFNLPTGQGSEGYTF. The DNA of the CDR3 is TGTGCCAGCTCATTCAATCTTCCCACGGGACAGGGGTCAGAGGGCTACACCTTC. The whole variable domain, remainder taken from reference TRBV18 and TRBJ1-2, is NAGVMQNPRHLVRRRGQEARLRCSPMKGHSHVYWYRQLPEEGLKFMVYLQKENIIDESGMPKERFSAEFPKEGPSILRIQQVVRGDSAAYFCASSFNLPTGQGSEGYTFGSGTRLTVV.

The chain couples TRBV6-5 to TRBJ2-7; perhaps TRBD1 as D (6 bases). V lost 4 bases to trimming and J lost 3 bases, with 10 bases between them. The CDR3 consists of 13 residues. CDR1 and CDR2 (germline): MNHEY, SVGAGI. The CDR3 protein is CASSWGRGYEQYF. The CDR3 nucleotides read TGTGCCAGCAGTTGGGGCAGGGGCTACGAGCAGTACTTC.

This chain connects TRBV20-1 to TRBJ1-1, with no clear D. Germline V CDR1 and CDR2: DFQATT, SNEGSKA (reference sequence). V lost 7 bases and J 3 bases, leaving 9 bases between the germline ends. The CDR3 loop spans 11 amino acids. CDR3 protein: CSVPSDTEAFF. The CDR3 coding sequence is TGCAGTGTCCCTTCGGACACTGAAGCTTTCTTT.

This clone rates as medium-sized. This rearrangement joins TRBV4-1 to TRBJ1-1, with D maybe TRBD1 (5 bases). The CDR3 has 16 residues. Trimming stripped 5 bases from V and 4 bases from J, with 20 bases between. Germline CDR1 is MGHRA and CDR2 is YSYEKL. CDR3: CASSGSRDPRGTEAFF. CDR3 nucleotides: TGCGCCAGCAGCGGTTCCCGGGACCCGCGGGGCACTGAAGCTTTCTTT.

The rearrangement uses TRBV6-5 and TRBJ1-5; D gene uncertain. This CDR3 has 13 amino acids. Germline CDR1 reads MNHEY; CDR2 reads SVGAGI. Trimming removed 7 bases from V and 3 bases from J, with 10 bases in between. The chain's CDR3 is CASKAATNQPQHF. CDR3 DNA sequence: TGTGCCAGCAAGGCGGCTACCAATCAGCCCCAGCATTTT.

CDR3 amino acids: CASSEGTGVEKLFF. The CDR3 region has the DNA TGTGCCAGCAGCGAGGGGACAGGAGTGGAGAAACTGTTTTTT. V usage is TRBV25-1 and J usage is TRBJ1-4; TRBD1 matches at 8 bases. Germline V CDR1 and CDR2: MGHDK, SYGVNS. J gave up 11 bases and V 6 bases, and 11 bases lay outside the gene matches. The CDR3 runs to 14 residues.

The rearrangement links TRBV5-1 to TRBJ1-6; 7 nucleotides line up with TRBD1. The V gene's germline CDR1 is SGHRS and CDR2 YFSETQ. The CDR3 is 15 residues long. Germline trimming cut 4 bases from V and 8 bases from J; bases unmatched to any gene: 9. The CDR3 here is CASSTGQARDSPLHF. In DNA form, the CDR3 reads TGCGCCAGCAGCACCGGACAGGCCCGAGATTCACCCCTCCACTTT.

This clone was detected once. The J gene is TRBJ1-5, the V gene TRBV15, with TRBD1 matching over 8 bases. This CDR3 has 15 residues. Germline V gene data show CDR1 as LNHNV and CDR2 as YYDKDF (reference sequence). After removal of 0 bases from V and 6 bases from J, the junction contained 4 bases not matched to a gene. DNA for the CDR3: TGTGCCACCAGCAGAGATCAGGGGGCTGGTCAGCCCCAGCATTTT. Protein product: CATSRDQGAGQPQHF.

As for this clone: A junction end diverges from the germline sequence, so it may reflect a read error. The V gene is TRBV30, the J gene TRBJ2-3, with D unresolved. The CDR3 covers 13 residues. Looked up from germline, CDR1 is GTSNPN and CDR2 is SVGIG (reference sequence). The CDR3 protein is CAWIHLYTDTQYF. CDR3 sequence (DNA): TGTGCATGGATCCATCTATACACAGATACGCAGTATTTT.

The V call is TRBV6-6, the J call TRBJ1-6, with a possible D match to TRBD1 (5 bases). There are 15 residues in the CDR3. V was cut by 0 bases and J by 9 bases, with 12 bases left in between. The V gene's germline CDR1 is MNHNY and CDR2 SVGAGI (reference sequence). CDR3 in amino acids: CASSYSNTGLSPLHF. In nucleotides, the CDR3 is TGTGCCAGCAGTTACTCGAATACAGGTCTTTCACCCCTCCACTTT.